The next 25 T cell receptor beta chains were all read from a single sample in a study of blood T cell repertoires in COVID-19. The assay was immunoSEQ multiplex PCR, and TCRdb's table has in-frame clones only and misses some. Of over 200,000 clones listed, about nine tenths are singletons. The sequenced sample consisted of PBMCs or T cells enriched from blood (not recorded which). The receptors come from a woman aged 25 to 39 with acute COVID-19.

The DNA of the CDR3 is TGCAGTGCTAGTGAAGGGGGCTCCGGAAACACCATATATTTT. Its protein is CSASEGGSGNTIYF. The chain recombines TRBV20-1 with TRBJ1-3, with 7 bases identical to TRBD1. Germline V CDR1 and CDR2: DFQATT, SNEGSKA (reference sequence). Trimming took 3 bases from V and 4 from J; bases not matched to a gene: 6. The CDR3 covers 14 residues.

The J gene is TRBJ1-1, the V gene TRBV4-3, with a tentative D call TRBD1 (5 bases). The ends were cut back, 3 bases at V and 4 bases at J, with 12 bases in the middle. The CDR3 has 14 amino acids. Per germline, CDR1 LGHNA and CDR2 YSLEER. The CDR3 sequence is CASSHAGGFTEAFF. The CDR3 DNA is TGCGCCAGCAGCCATGCCGGGGGGTTCACTGAAGCTTTCTTT.

The J gene is TRBJ1-1, the V gene TRBV10-3; D not resolved. V lost 0 bases, J lost 4 bases, and 12 bases lay in between. The CDR3 sequence is 15 residues long. Germline assignment: CDR1 ENHRY and CDR2 SYGVKD. The CDR3: CAISESTNSLTEAFF. The CDR3 DNA follows: TGTGCCATCAGTGAGTCGACGAACAGCCTCACTGAAGCTTTCTTT.

This chain joins TRBV7-9 and TRBJ1-1; maybe TRBD1 (5 bases). Germline CDR1 is SEHNR and CDR2 is FQNEAQ (reference sequence). The CDR3 runs to 13 residues. V was cut by 6 bases and J by 5 bases, with 13 bases left in between. The CDR3 coding sequence is TGTGCCAGCAGACTACAGGATCGGACTGAAGCTTTCTTT. Residues: CASRLQDRTEAFF.

V gene TRBV6-5 combines with J gene TRBJ1-1, with D hard to call. In germline, CDR1 is MNHEY, CDR2 SVGAGI. This CDR3 region has 15 residues. V was clipped by 6 bases and J by 0 bases, with 14 bases between them. The CDR3 is CASSRNLLMNTEAFF. The CDR3, as DNA: TGTGCCAGCAGCAGAAATTTGCTCATGAACACTGAAGCTTTCTTT.

This chain connects TRBV30 to TRBJ2-1, with D perhaps matching TRBD1 (7 bases). The CDR3 extends over 13 amino acids. Germline loops: CDR1 GTSNPN, CDR2 SVGIG (reference sequence). The ends were cut back, 0 bases at V and 11 bases at J, with 14 bases in the middle. The CDR3 loop is CAWSVGGGNQQFF. The CDR3 DNA sequence: TGTGCCTGGAGTGTAGGGGGCGGGAATCAGCAGTTCTTC.

This chain connects TRBV21-1 to TRBJ1-3; the D call of TRBD1 is as the table states it, not checked on the DNA. TRBV21-1 constitutes a pseudogene. This CDR3 has 17 residues. CDR3 in amino acids: CASSKGQDRESGNTIYF. CDR3 DNA sequence: TGTGCCAGCAGCAAAGGTCAGGACAGGGAGTCAGGAAACACCATATATTTT.

This chain joins TRBV3-1 (or the pseudogene TRBV3-2) and TRBJ2-7; maybe TRBD2 (6 bases). The CDR3 covers 14 residues. V was trimmed by 1 base and J by 6 bases, leaving 13 bases between them. Germline assignment: CDR1 LGHDT and CDR2 YNNKEL (reference sequence). CDR3 residues: CASSQVNSGREQYF. CDR3 sequence (DNA): TGTGCCAGCAGCCAAGTGAACAGCGGGCGCGAGCAGTACTTC.

J is TRBJ2-5 and V is TRBV2, with D maybe TRBD1 (6 bases). V gave up 0 bases and J gave up 1 base, with 12 bases separating them. CDR3 length equals 16 residues. CDR1 is SNHLY and CDR2 is FYNNEI in the germline V gene. Here the CDR3 DNA reads TGTGCCAGCAGTGAAGCTATGGGACAAGTCCAAGAGACCCAGTACTTC. Its translation is CASSEAMGQVQETQYF.

V is TRBV4-2 and J is TRBJ1-1; D call uncertain. The length of the CDR3 is 13 residues. The germline V gene encodes CDR1 LGHNA and CDR2 YNFKEQ. With 6 bases removed from V and 0 bases from J, the gap between germline ends came to 8 bases. The CDR3 coding sequence is TGTGCCAGCAGAGTCGGGTTGAACACTGAAGCTTTCTTT. Translated, it gives CASRVGLNTEAFF.

The rearrangement joins TRBV23-1 to TRBJ1-3, with 10 bases lining up with TRBD1. TRBV23-1 is assigned to the ORF class and has an uncertain function. The CDR3 totals 17 residues. The V and J ends lost 0 bases and 4 bases, in that order; junction bases with no gene match: 6. The CDR3: CASSQSSAGQGGNTIYF. The CDR3 coding sequence is TGCGCCAGCAGTCAATCCAGCGCGGGACAGGGGGGAAACACCATATATTTT.

V is TRBV5-1 and J is TRBJ1-2, with D unclear. Trimming cost V 1 base and J 2 bases, with 6 bases left between them. The CDR3 is 13 residues long. Per germline, CDR1 SGHRS and CDR2 YFSETQ. CDR3 loop: CASSLLGNYGYTF. The CDR3 nucleotides are TGCGCCAGCAGCTTGCTCGGGAACTATGGCTACACCTTC.

The chain uses TRBV6-5 and TRBJ1-6, with 10 positions matching TRBD1. The CDR3 has 13 residues. The germline V gene has CDR1 MNHEY and CDR2 SVGAGI. V was pared by 8 bases and J by 10 bases, with 5 bases of the junction left unmatched. This CDR3 reads CASLGQGISPLHF. The CDR3 DNA follows: TGTGCCAGCCTGGGACAGGGGATCTCACCCCTCCACTTT.

The genes are TRBV11-2 and TRBJ1-2; 9 bases align to TRBD1. Germline CDR1 and CDR2: SGHAT and FQNNGV. This CDR3 is 19 amino acids long. The J segment lost 6 bases and the V segment lost 2 bases, leaving 19 bases of the junction unmatched. CDR3 region: CASSLPPGQGIASGDGYTF. For the CDR3, the DNA is TGTGCCAGCAGCTTACCTCCGGGACAGGGAATTGCGAGTGGAGATGGCTACACCTTC.

The J gene is TRBJ2-7, the V gene TRBV5-1, with D perhaps matching TRBD1 (6 bases). Germline V lookup: CDR1 SGHRS, CDR2 YFSETQ. Trimming cost V 5 bases and J 2 bases, with 11 bases left between them. CDR3 size: 13 residues. The CDR3 protein is CASREDSPYEQYF. CDR3 coding DNA: TGCGCCAGCAGGGAGGACAGTCCCTACGAGCAGTACTTC. The whole variable domain, remainder taken from reference TRBV5-1 and TRBJ2-7, is KAGVTQTPRYLIKTRGQQVTLSCSPISGHRSVSWYQQTPGQGLQFLFEYFSETQRNKGNFPGRFSGRQFSNSRSEMNVSTLELGDSALYLCASREDSPYEQYFGPGTRLTVT.

This clone was seen a single time. The chain employs TRBV5-4 and TRBJ2-7; the D gene is possibly TRBD1 (6 bases). The V gene's germline CDR1 is SGHNT and CDR2 YYREEE (reference sequence). This CDR3 has 14 residues. V was shortened by 3 bases and J by 9 bases, with 19 bases between the two germline ends. DNA for the CDR3: TGTGCCAGCAGCTCCGGACAGTCTCTAGAGGTGCAGTACTTC. Translated, it gives CASSSGQSLEVQYF.

CDR3 in DNA: TGTGCCAGCAGCCAACCCGGGGGGCCGGGGGGGTGGAATGAGCAGTTCTTC. The encoded protein is CASSQPGGPGGWNEQFF. This chain uses TRBV3-1 (or the pseudogene TRBV3-2) with TRBJ2-1; 8 bases align to TRBD2. V was clipped by 2 bases and J by 7 bases; unmatched bases: 13. The CDR3 length is 17 residues. The germline gives CDR1 LGHDT, CDR2 YNNKEL (reference sequence).

V and J are TRBV4-3 and TRBJ2-3; the D gene is possibly TRBD2 (7 bases). The CDR3 totals 15 residues. V dropped 1 base and J dropped 10 bases, with 18 bases sitting between them. Germline V gene lookup returns CDR1 LGHNA and CDR2 YSLEER. CDR3 residues: CASSQGGGSGRAQYF. The DNA for the CDR3 is TGCGCCAGCAGCCAAGGGGGGGGCAGCGGTCGAGCGCAGTATTTT.

This clone was recorded once. This chain connects TRBV7-9 to TRBJ1-1; 9 bases align to TRBD1. The trim removed 5 bases at V and 7 bases at J, leaving 11 bases unmatched. CDR1 SEHNR and CDR2 FQNEAQ come from the germline V gene (reference sequence). This CDR3 contains 15 residues. The CDR3 nucleotides read TGTGCCAGCAGCGCGATAACAGGGGGCCCTGTTGAAGCTTTCTTT. Protein: CASSAITGGPVEAFF.

This chain connects TRBV2 to TRBJ2-3; D perhaps matches TRBD2 (5 bases). The V end was cut by 3 bases, the J end by 1 base, with 8 bases between. Germline V lookup: CDR1 SNHLY, CDR2 FYNNEI. This CDR3 is 14 amino acids long. Written as DNA, the CDR3 is TGTGCCAGCAGTGACCAGAGGGGCACAGATACGCAGTATTTT. It specifies CASSDQRGTDTQYF.

In this sample, this clone turned up once. The chain combines TRBV3-1 (or the pseudogene TRBV3-2) with TRBJ2-5; maybe TRBD1 (5 bases). CDR3 length equals 14 residues. The germline V and J ends were trimmed by 2 bases and 1 base, with 8 bases remaining between them. The germline V gene has CDR1 LGHDT and CDR2 YNNKEL (reference sequence). CDR3 sequence (DNA): TGTGCCAGCAGCCAACAGGGCAGCCAAGAGACCCAGTACTTC. Amino acids: CASSQQGSQETQYF.

The chain joins TRBV18 to TRBJ2-3, with D tentatively TRBD2 (6 bases). The V end lost 3 bases, the J end lost 3 bases, and 16 bases lay between the germline ends. This CDR3 is 16 amino acids long. Germline CDR1 reads KGHSH; CDR2 reads LQKENI. Written as DNA, the CDR3 is TGTGCCAGCTCACCTACTAGCTCAGGAGGTACAGATACGCAGTATTTT. Protein sequence: CASSPTSSGGTDTQYF.

Remarks on this clone: This CDR3 is also generated by other DNA sequences in the sample. CDR3 coding DNA: TGTGCCAGCAGCTTTCAAGAGACCCAGTACTTC. Residues: CASSFQETQYF. The V gene is TRBV12-3 or TRBV12-4, the J gene TRBJ2-5, with D hard to call. The CDR3 has 11 residues. V gave up 6 bases and J gave up 2 bases, with 4 bases separating them.

Only a few counts were recorded for this clone. V usage is TRBV9 and J usage is TRBJ1-5, with D unclear. The CDR3 runs to 13 residues. Germline CDR1 and CDR2: SGDLS and YYNGEE. Trimming removed 4 bases at V and 7 bases at J, with 12 bases between. This CDR3 is CASSPYGGQPQHF. The DNA for the CDR3 is TGTGCCAGCAGCCCTTACGGCGGCCAGCCCCAGCATTTT.

The DNA for the CDR3 is TGTGCCAGCAGCCTGCCCGGACAGAGCTCTGGAAACACCATATATTTT. It is translated as CASSLPGQSSGNTIYF. The chain links TRBV5-4 to TRBJ1-3; possible D gene TRBD1, 6 bases. The germline gives CDR1 SGHNT, CDR2 YYREEE (reference sequence). The CDR3 totals 16 residues. Trimming cost V 4 bases and J 0 bases, with 14 bases left between them.